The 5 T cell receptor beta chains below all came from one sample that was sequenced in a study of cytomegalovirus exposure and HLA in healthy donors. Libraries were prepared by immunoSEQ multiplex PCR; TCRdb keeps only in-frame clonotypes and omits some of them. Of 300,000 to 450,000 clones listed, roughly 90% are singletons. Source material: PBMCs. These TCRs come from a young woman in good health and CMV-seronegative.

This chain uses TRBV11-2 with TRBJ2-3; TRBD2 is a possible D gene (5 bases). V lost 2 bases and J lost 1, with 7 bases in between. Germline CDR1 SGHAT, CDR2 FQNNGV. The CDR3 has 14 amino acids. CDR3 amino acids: CASSLRRGTDTQYF. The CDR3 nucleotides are TGTGCCAGCAGCTTAAGGCGGGGCACAGATACGCAGTATTTT.

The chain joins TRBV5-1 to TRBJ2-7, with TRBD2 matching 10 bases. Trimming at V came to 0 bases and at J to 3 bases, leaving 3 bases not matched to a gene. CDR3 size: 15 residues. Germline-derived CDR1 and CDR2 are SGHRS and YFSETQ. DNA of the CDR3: TGCGCCAGCAGCTTGGGAGCGGGAGGGGTCTACGAGCAGTACTTC. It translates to CASSLGAGGVYEQYF.

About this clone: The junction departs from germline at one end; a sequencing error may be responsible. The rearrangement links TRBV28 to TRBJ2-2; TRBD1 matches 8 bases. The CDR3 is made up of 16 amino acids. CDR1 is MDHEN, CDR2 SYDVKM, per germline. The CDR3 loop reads CASSIPGQVNAGELFF. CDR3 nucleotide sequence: TGTGCCAGCAGCATACCGGGACAGGTGAACGCCGGGGAGCTGTTTTTT.

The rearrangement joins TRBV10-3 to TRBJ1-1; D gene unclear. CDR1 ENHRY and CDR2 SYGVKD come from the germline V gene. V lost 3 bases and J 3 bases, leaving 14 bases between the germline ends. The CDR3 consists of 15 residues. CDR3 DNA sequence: TGTGCCATCAGTGAATATGGGGAGTCGGACACTGAAGCTTTCTTT. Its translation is CAISEYGESDTEAFF.

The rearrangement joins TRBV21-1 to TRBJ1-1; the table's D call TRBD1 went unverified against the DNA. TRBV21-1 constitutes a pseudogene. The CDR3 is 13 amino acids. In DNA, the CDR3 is TGTGCCAGGCAGGCACCAGGGAAGGCTGAAGCTTTCTTT. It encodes CARQAPGKAEAFF.